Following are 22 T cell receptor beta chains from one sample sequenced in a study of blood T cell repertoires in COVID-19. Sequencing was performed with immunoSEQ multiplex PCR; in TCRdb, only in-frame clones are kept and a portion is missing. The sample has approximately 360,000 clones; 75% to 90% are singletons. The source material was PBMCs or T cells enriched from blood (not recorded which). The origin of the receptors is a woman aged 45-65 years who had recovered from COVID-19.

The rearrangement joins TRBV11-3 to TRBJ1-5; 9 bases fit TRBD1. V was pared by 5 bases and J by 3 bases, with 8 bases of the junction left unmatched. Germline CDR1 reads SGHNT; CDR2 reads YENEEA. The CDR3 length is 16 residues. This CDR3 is CASSRDRDRSNQPQHF. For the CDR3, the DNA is TGTGCCAGCAGCCGGGACAGGGATCGATCCAATCAGCCCCAGCATTTT.

The CDR3 is CASSQGDIPGRETQYF. In DNA form, the CDR3 reads TGCGCCAGCAGCCAGGGGGACATCCCCGGTAGGGAGACCCAGTACTTC. The chain has TRBV4-1 and TRBJ2-5; maybe TRBD1 (6 bases). Germline CDR1 reads MGHRA; CDR2 reads YSYEKL. The CDR3 consists of 16 residues. Deletions cut 3 bases from V and 5 bases from J, with 19 bases between.

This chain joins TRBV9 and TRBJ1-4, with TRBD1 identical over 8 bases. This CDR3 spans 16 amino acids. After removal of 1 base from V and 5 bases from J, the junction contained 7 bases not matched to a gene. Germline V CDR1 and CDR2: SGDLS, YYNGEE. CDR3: CASSVRPGQENEKLFF. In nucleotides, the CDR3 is TGTGCCAGCAGCGTACGACCGGGACAGGAGAATGAAAAACTGTTTTTT.

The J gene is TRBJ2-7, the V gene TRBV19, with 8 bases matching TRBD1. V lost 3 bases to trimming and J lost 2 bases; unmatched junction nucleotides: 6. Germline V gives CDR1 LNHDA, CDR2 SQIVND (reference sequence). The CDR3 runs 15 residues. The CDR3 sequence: CASSIQGARTYEQYF. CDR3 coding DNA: TGTGCCAGTAGTATCCAGGGGGCGAGGACCTACGAGCAGTACTTC.

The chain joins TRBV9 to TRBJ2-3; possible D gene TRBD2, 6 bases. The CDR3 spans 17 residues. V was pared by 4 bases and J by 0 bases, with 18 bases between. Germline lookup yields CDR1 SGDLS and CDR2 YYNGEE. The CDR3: CASSTHGTRSSTDTQYF. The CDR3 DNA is TGTGCCAGCAGCACCCACGGGACTCGTTCTAGCACAGATACGCAGTATTTT.

CDR3 sequence (DNA): TGTGCCAGCAGTGGGCCGGGTCCGAACACTGAAGCTTTCTTT. Translating it yields CASSGPGPNTEAFF. The chain carries TRBV2 and TRBJ1-1; D is unresolved. V was clipped by 4 bases and J by 1 base, with 10 bases between them. This CDR3 has 14 amino acids. The germline gives CDR1 SNHLY, CDR2 FYNNEI. The variable domain in full, with the rest retrieved from reference TRBV2 and TRBJ1-1, is EPEVTQTPSHQVTQMGQEVILRCVPISNHLYFYWYRQILGQKVEFLVSFYNNEISEKSEIFDDQFSVERPDGSNFTLKIRSTKLEDSAMYFCASSGPGPNTEAFFGQGTRLTVV.

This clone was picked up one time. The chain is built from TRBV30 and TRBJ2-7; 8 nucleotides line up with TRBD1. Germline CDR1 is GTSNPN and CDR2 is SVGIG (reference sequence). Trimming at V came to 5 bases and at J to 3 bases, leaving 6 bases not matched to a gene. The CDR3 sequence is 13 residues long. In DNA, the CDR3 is TGTGCCTGGGGCCAGGGGGCAGGCTACGAGCAGTACTTC. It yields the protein CAWGQGAGYEQYF.

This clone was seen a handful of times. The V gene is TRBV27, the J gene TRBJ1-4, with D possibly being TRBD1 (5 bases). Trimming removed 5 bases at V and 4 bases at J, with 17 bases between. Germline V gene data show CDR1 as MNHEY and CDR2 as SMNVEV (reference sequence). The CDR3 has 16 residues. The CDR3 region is CASSALPGGDNEKLFF. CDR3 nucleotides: TGTGCCAGCAGTGCCCTTCCGGGGGGAGATAATGAAAAACTGTTTTTT.

The CDR3 DNA sequence: TGTGCCAGCAGCGTATCTGGGGGGGCTAATGAAAAACTGTTTTTT. Translated: CASSVSGGANEKLFF. The chain is built from TRBV9 and TRBJ1-4; weak D call: TRBD1 (5 bases). With 1 base removed from V and 3 bases from J, the gap between germline ends came to 10 bases. The CDR3 is 15 residues long. The germline gives CDR1 SGDLS, CDR2 YYNGEE.

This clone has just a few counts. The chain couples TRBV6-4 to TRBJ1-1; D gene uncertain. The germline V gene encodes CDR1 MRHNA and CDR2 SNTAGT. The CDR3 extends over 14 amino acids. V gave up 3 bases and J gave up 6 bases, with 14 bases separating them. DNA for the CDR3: TGTGCCAGCAGTGAGCAGTGGAGTAGCGCTGAAGCTTTCTTT. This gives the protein CASSEQWSSAEAFF.

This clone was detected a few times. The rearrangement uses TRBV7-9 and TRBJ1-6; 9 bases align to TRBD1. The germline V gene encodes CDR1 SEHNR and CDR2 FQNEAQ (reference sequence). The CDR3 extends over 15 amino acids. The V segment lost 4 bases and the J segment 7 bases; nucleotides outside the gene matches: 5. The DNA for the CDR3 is TGTGCCAGCAGCTCAGGACAGGGGAACAATTCACCCCTCCACTTT. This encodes CASSSGQGNNSPLHF. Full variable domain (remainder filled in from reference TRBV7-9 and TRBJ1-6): DTGVSQNPRHKITKRGQNVTFRCDPISEHNRLYWYRQTLGQGPEFLTYFQNEAQLEKSRLLSDRFSAERPKGSFSTLEIQRTEQGDSAMYLCASSSGQGNNSPLHFGNGTRLTVT.

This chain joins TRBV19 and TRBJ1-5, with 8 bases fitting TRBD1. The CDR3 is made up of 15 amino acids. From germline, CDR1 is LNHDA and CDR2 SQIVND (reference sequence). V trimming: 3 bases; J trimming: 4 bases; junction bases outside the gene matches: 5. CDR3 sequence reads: CASSIWGQENQPQHF. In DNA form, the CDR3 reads TGTGCCAGTAGTATCTGGGGACAGGAAAATCAGCCCCAGCATTTT.

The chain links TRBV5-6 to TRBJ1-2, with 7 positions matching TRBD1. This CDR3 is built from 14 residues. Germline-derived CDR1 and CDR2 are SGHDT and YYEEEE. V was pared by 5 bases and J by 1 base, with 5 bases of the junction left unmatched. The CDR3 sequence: CASRRQGRNYGYTF. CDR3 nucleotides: TGTGCCAGCAGGAGACAGGGACGTAACTATGGCTACACCTTC.

Here the CDR3 DNA reads TGTGCCAGCAGCCCCGCCCAGGGTCTGGGGGCCAACGTCCTGACTTTC. This sequence encodes CASSPAQGLGANVLTF. V usage is TRBV5-5 and J usage is TRBJ2-6; maybe TRBD1 (5 bases). This CDR3 spans 16 amino acids. Trimming took 4 bases from V and 4 from J, leaving 15 bases between them. Germline V gene lookup returns CDR1 SGHKS and CDR2 YYEKEE (reference sequence).

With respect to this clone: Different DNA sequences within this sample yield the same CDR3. The CDR3 DNA sequence: TGTGCCTGGAGTCGCCTAAATCAGCCCCAGCATTTT. As protein: CAWSRLNQPQHF. V gene TRBV30 combines with J gene TRBJ1-5; D gene unclear. Deletions cut 2 bases from V and 4 bases from J, with 6 bases between. Germline V CDR1 and CDR2: GTSNPN, SVGIG (reference sequence). This CDR3 comprises 12 residues. The variable domain in full, with the rest retrieved from reference TRBV30 and TRBJ1-5, is SQTIHQWPATLVQPVGSPLSLECTVEGTSNPNLYWYRQAAGRGLQLLFYSVGIGQISSEVPQNLSASRPQDRQFILSSKKLLLSDSGFYLCAWSRLNQPQHFGDGTRLSIL.

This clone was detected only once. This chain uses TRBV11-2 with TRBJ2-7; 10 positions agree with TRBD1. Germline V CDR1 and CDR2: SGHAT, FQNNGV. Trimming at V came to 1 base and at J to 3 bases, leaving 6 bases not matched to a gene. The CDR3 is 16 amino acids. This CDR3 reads CASSLGTGGIGYEQYF. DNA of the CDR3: TGTGCCAGCAGCTTAGGGACAGGGGGAATTGGCTACGAGCAGTACTTC. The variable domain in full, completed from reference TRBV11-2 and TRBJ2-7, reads EAGVAQSPRYKIIEKRQSVAFWCNPISGHATLYWYQQILGQGPKLLIQFQNNGVVDDSQLPKDRFSAERLKGVDSTLKIQPAKLEDSAVYLCASSLGTGGIGYEQYFGPGTRLTVT.

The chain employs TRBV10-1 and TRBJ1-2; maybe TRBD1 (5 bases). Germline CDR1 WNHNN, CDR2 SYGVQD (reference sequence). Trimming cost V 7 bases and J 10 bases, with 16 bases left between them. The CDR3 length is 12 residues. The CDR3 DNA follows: TGCGCCAGCATTTTCGACAGCTCGCTCTACACCTTC. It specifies CASIFDSSLYTF.

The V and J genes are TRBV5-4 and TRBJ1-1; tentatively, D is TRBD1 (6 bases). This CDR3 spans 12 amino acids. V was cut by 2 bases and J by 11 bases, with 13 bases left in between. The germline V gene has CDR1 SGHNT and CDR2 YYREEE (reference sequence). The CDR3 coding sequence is TGTGCCAGCAGCTTCGGTGGGGGCTTGGCTTTCTTT. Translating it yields CASSFGGGLAFF.

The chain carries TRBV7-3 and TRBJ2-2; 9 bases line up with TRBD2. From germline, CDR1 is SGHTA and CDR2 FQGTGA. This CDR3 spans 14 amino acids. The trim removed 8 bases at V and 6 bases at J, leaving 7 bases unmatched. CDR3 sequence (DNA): TGTGCCAGCGGCCCGGGACTAGCTTCCGGGGAGCTGTTTTTT. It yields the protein CASGPGLASGELFF.

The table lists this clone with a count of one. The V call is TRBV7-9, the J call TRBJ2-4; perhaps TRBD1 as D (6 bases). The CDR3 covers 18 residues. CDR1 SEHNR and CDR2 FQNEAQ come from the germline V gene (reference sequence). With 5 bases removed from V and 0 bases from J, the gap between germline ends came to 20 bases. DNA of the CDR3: TGTGCCAGCAGCCGAATTAGTGGGGGCCGACTAGCCAAAAACATTCAGTACTTC. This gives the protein CASSRISGGRLAKNIQYF. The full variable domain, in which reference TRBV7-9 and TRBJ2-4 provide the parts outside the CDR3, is DTGVSQNPRHKITKRGQNVTFRCDPISEHNRLYWYRQTLGQGPEFLTYFQNEAQLEKSRLLSDRFSAERPKGSFSTLEIQRTEQGDSAMYLCASSRISGGRLAKNIQYFGAGTRLSVL.

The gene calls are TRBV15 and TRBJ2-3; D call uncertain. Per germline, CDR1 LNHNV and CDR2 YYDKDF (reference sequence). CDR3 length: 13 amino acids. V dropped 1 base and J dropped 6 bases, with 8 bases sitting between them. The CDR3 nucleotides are TGTGCCACCAGCAGAGGCGGAGCCGATACGCAGTATTTT. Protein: CATSRGGADTQYF. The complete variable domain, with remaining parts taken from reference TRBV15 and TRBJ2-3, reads DAMVIQNPRYQVTQFGKPVTLSCSQTLNHNVMYWYQQKSSQAPKLLFHYYDKDFNNEADTPDNFQSRRPNTSFCFLDIRSPGLGDTAMYLCATSRGGADTQYFGPGTRLTVL.

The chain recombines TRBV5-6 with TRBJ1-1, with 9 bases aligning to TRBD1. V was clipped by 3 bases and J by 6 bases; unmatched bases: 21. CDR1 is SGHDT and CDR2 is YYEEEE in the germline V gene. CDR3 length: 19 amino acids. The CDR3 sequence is CASSWTLGLGTGKRAEAFF. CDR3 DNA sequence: TGTGCCAGCAGCTGGACGTTGGGACTAGGGACAGGGAAAAGGGCTGAAGCTTTCTTT.